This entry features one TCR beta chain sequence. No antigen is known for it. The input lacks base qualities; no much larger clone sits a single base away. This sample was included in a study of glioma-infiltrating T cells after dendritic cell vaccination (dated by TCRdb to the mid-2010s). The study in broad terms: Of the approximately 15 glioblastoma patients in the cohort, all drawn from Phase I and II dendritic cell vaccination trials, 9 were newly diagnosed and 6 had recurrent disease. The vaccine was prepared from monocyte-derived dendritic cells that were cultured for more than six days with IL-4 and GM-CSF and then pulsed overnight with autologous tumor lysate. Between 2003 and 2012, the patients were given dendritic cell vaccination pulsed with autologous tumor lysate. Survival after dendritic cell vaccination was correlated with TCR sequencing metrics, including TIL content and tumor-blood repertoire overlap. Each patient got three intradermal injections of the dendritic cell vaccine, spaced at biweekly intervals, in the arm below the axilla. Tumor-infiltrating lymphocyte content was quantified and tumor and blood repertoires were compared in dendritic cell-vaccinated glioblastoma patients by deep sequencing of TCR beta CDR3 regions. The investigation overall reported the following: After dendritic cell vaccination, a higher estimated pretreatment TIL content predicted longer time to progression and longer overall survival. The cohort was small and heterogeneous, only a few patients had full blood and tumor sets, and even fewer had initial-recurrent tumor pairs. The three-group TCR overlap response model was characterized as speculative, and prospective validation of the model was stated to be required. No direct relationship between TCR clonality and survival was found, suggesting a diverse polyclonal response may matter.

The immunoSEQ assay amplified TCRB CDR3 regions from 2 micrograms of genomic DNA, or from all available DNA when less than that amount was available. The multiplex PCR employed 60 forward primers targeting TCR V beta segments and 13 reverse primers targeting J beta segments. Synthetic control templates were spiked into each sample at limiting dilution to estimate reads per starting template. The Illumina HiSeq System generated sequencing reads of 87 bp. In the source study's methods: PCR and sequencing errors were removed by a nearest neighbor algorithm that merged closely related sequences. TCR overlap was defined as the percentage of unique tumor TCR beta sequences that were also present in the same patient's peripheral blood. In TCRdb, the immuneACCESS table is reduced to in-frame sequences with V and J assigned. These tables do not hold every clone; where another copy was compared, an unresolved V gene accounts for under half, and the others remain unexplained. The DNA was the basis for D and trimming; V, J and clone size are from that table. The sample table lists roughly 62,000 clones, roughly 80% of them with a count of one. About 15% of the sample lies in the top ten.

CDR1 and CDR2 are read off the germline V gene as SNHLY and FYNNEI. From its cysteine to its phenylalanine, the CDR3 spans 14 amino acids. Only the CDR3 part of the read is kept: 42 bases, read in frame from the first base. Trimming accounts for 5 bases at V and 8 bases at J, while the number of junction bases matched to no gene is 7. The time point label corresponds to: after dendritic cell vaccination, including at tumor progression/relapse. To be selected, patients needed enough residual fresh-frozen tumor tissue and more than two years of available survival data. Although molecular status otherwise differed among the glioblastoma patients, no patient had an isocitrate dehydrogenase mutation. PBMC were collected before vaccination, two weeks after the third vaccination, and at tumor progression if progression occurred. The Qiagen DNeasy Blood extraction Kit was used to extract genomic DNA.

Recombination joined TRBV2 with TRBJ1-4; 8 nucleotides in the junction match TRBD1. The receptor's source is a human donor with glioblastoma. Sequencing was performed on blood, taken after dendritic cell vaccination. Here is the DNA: TGTGCCAGCAGTCCGGACAGGGTGGGGGAAAAACTGTTTTTT. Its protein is CASSPDRVGEKLFF.